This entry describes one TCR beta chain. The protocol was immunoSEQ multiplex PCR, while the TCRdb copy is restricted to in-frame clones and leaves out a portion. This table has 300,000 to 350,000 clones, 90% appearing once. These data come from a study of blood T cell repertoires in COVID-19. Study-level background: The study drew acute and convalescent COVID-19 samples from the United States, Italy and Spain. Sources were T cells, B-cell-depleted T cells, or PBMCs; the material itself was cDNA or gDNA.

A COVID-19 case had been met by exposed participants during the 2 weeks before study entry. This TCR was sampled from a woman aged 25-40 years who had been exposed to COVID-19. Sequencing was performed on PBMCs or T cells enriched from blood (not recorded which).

The CDR3 nucleotides are TGCGCCAGCAGCTTGCGCAGTCCGGGAGGCACTGAAGCTTTCTTT. Translated, it gives CASSLRSPGGTEAFF. V and J are TRBV5-1 and TRBJ1-1; D unresolved. V was clipped by 1 base and J by 4 bases, with 14 bases between them. The CDR3 totals 15 residues. Germline V gene data show CDR1 as SGHRS and CDR2 as YFSETQ.